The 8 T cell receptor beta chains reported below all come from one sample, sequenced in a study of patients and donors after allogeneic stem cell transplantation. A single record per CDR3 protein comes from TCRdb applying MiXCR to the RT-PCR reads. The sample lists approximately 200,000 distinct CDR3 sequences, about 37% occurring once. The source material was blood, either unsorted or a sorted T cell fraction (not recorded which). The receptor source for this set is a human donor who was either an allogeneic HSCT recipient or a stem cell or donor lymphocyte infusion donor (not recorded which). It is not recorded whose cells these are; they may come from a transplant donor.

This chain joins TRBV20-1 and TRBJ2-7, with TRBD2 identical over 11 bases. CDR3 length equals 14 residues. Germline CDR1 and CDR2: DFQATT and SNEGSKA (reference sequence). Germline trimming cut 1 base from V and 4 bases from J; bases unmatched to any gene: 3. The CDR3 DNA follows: TGCAGTGCTAGAGGAACTAGCGGGGGATACGAGCAGTACTTC. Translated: CSARGTSGGYEQYF.

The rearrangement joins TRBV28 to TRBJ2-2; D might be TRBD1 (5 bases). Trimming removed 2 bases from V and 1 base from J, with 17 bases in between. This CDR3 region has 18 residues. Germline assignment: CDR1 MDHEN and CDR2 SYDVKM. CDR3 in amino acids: CASSLRGIGGQNTGELFF. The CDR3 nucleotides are TGTGCCAGCAGTTTAAGGGGTATCGGTGGACAGAACACCGGGGAGCTGTTTTTT.

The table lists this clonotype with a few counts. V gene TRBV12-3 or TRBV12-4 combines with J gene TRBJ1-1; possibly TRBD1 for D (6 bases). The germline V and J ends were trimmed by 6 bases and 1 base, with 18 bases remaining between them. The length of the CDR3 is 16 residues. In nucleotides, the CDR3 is TGTGCCAGCAGCCATTTGTTTGTAGGGGGGAACACTGAAGCTTTCTTT. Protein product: CASSHLFVGGNTEAFF.

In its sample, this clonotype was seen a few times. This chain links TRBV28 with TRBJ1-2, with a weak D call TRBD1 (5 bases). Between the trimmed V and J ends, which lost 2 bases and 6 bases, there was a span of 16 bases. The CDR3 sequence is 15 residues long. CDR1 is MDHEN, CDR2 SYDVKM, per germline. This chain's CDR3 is CASSLDSVRGDGYTF. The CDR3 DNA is TGTGCCAGCAGTTTAGACTCCGTGAGAGGGGATGGCTACACCTTC.

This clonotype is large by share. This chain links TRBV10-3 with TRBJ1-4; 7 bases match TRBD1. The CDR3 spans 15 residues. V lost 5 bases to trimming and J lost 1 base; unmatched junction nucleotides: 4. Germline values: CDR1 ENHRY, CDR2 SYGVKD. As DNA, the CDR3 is TGTGCCATCAGTCGTACAGGGGAAACTAATGAAAAACTGTTTTTT. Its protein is CAISRTGETNEKLFF.

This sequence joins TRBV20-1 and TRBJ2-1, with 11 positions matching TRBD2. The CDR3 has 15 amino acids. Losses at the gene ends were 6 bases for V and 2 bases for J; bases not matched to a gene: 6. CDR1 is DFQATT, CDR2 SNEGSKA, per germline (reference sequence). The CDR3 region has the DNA TGCAGTGCATTGGGACTAGCGGATCCCTACAATGAGCAGTTCTTC. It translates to CSALGLADPYNEQFF.

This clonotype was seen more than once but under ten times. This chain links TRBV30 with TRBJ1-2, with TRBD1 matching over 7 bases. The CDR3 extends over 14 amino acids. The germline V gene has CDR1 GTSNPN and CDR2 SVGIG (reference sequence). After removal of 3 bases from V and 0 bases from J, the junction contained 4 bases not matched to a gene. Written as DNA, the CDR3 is TGTGCCTGGAGGGGGACAGAGTCTAACTATGGCTACACCTTC. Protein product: CAWRGTESNYGYTF. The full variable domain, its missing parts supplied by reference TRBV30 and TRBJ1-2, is SQTIHQWPATLVQPVGSPLSLECTVEGTSNPNLYWYRQAAGRGLQLLFYSVGIGQISSEVPQNLSASRPQDRQFILSSKKLLLSDSGFYLCAWRGTESNYGYTFGSGTRLTVV.

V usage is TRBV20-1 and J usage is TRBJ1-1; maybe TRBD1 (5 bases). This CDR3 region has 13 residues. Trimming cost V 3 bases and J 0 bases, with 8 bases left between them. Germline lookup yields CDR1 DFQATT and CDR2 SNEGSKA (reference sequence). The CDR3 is CSARQQVNTEAFF. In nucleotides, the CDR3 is TGCAGTGCTAGGCAACAGGTGAACACTGAAGCTTTCTTT.